Presented here are 14 T cell receptor beta chains from one specimen sequenced in a study of cytomegalovirus exposure and HLA in healthy donors. The repertoire was sequenced with immunoSEQ multiplex PCR; TCRdb's copy has only in-frame clones and lacks some. The sample comprises over 150,000 clones, about 90% of which are singletons, and 3% to 3.5% rests with the top ten. The sequencing input was PBMCs. The receptors come from a woman younger than 35 in good health and CMV-seropositive.

The chain recombines TRBV5-5 with TRBJ2-5; TRBD1 matches at 7 bases. In germline, CDR1 is SGHKS, CDR2 YYEKEE (reference sequence). CDR3 length: 17 amino acids. After removal of 2 bases from V and 0 bases from J, the junction contained 10 bases not matched to a gene. In DNA form, the CDR3 reads TGTGCCAGCAGCTTTTCCTACCCTGGGACAGACCAAGAGACCCAGTACTTC. Amino acid sequence: CASSFSYPGTDQETQYF.

V and J are TRBV21-1 and TRBJ2-1; the table gives TRBD1 as D, unverified against the DNA. TRBV21-1 constitutes a pseudogene. The CDR3 covers 16 residues. The CDR3 DNA follows: TGTGCCAGCAGCAAAAGTTCCGGGACAGGGAGGAATGAGCAGTTCTTC. Translation: CASSKSSGTGRNEQFF.

This chain links TRBV7-2 with TRBJ2-2; D call uncertain. V shed 5 bases and J shed 4 bases, with 14 bases lying between them. CDR1 is SGHTA, CDR2 FQGNSA, per germline. This CDR3 is 15 amino acids long. The CDR3 nucleotides are TGTGCCAGCAGCCCTATCCTAGAGACCACCGGGGAGCTGTTTTTT. Protein sequence: CASSPILETTGELFF.

The CDR3 is CASSLDRPAGREEQYF. As DNA, the CDR3 is TGTGCCAGCAGCTTAGATAGGCCAGCGGGGAGGGAAGAGCAGTACTTC. The V gene is TRBV11-2, the J gene TRBJ2-7; 7 nucleotides align to TRBD2. The V gene end was trimmed by 0 bases and the J gene end by 7 bases; junction bases not matched to a gene: 12. CDR3 size: 16 residues. Per the germline V gene, CDR1 is SGHAT and CDR2 is FQNNGV.

The rearrangement joins TRBV27 to TRBJ2-5; 7 bases fit TRBD2. Germline V gene sequence: CDR1 MNHEY, CDR2 SMNVEV (reference sequence). The J segment lost 4 bases and the V segment lost 1 base, leaving 0 bases of the junction unmatched. The CDR3 is 13 amino acids. In nucleotides, the CDR3 is TGTGCCAGCAGTTTATGGGGGGGAGAGACCCAGTACTTC. Protein: CASSLWGGETQYF.

The rearrangement joins TRBV6-5 to TRBJ2-7, with 7 nucleotides matching TRBD2. V trimming: 5 bases; J trimming: 7 bases; junction bases outside the gene matches: 14. Germline CDR1 is MNHEY and CDR2 is SVGAGI. This CDR3 has 15 residues. In nucleotides, the CDR3 is TGTGCCAGCAGTGGAGGGACTACCCTAAACCGAGAGCAGTACTTC. Protein: CASSGGTTLNREQYF.

The rearrangement joins TRBV7-7 to TRBJ2-5, with TRBD1 matching 7 bases. The CDR3 runs 15 residues. The V and J ends lost 7 bases and 2 bases, in that order; junction bases with no gene match: 10. Germline V gene sequence: CDR1 SSHAT, CDR2 FNYEAQ (reference sequence). The CDR3 here is CASTPGRTGQETQYF. The CDR3 bases are TGTGCCAGCACCCCGGGCAGGACAGGACAAGAGACCCAGTACTTC. Using reference TRBV7-7 and TRBJ2-5 for the parts outside the CDR3, the full variable domain is GAGVSQSPRYKVTKRGQDVTLRCDPISSHATLYWYQQALGQGPEFLTYFNYEAQPDKSGLPSDRFSAERPEGSISTLTIQRTEQRDSAMYRCASTPGRTGQETQYFGPGTRLLVL.

The chain is built from TRBV29-1 and TRBJ2-2; 7 nucleotides match TRBD2. The germline V gene encodes CDR1 SQVTM and CDR2 ANQGSEA. The V segment lost 4 bases and the J segment 4 bases; nucleotides outside the gene matches: 3. The CDR3 runs to 13 residues. The CDR3 region is CSVVAGGTGELFF. The CDR3 DNA reads TGCAGCGTTGTAGCGGGCGGCACCGGGGAGCTGTTTTTT.

The chain employs TRBV27 and TRBJ2-2, with a tentative D call TRBD1 (6 bases). The CDR3 loop spans 15 amino acids. CDR1 MNHEY and CDR2 SMNVEV come from the germline V gene (reference sequence). V lost 5 bases to trimming and J lost 5 bases, with 15 bases between them. The CDR3 DNA reads as TGTGCCAGCAGTCAGGGGTTTCCTGTTACCGGGGAGCTGTTTTTT. This codes for CASSQGFPVTGELFF.

The rearrangement joins TRBV18 to TRBJ1-1, with TRBD1 matching 7 bases. Per germline, CDR1 KGHSH and CDR2 LQKENI. J gave up 1 base and V 5 bases, and 7 bases lay outside the gene matches. CDR3 length: 15 amino acids. This CDR3 is CASSARQGKNTEAFF. Here the CDR3 DNA reads TGTGCCAGCTCAGCCCGACAGGGAAAGAACACTGAAGCTTTCTTT.

The chain joins TRBV5-4 to TRBJ2-1; 7 bases line up with TRBD2. V dropped 0 bases and J dropped 9; count of bases not matched to a gene: 9. The CDR3 spans 15 residues. From germline, CDR1 is SGHNT and CDR2 YYREEE (reference sequence). This chain's CDR3 is CASSLELAGEGEQFF. The CDR3 nucleotides read TGTGCCAGCAGCTTGGAGTTGGCGGGGGAGGGTGAGCAGTTCTTC.

The V gene is TRBV4-1, the J gene TRBJ2-2, with TRBD2 matching 11 bases. Germline V gene lookup returns CDR1 MGHRA and CDR2 YSYEKL. After removal of 0 bases from V and 5 bases from J, the junction contained 2 bases not matched to a gene. This CDR3 is 16 amino acids long. In nucleotides, the CDR3 is TGCGCCAGCAGCCAAGAGTCTAGCGGGGGGACCGGGGAGCTGTTTTTT. Encoded protein: CASSQESSGGTGELFF.

The rearrangement links TRBV5-4 to TRBJ1-1; possibly TRBD1 for D (5 bases). The germline V gene encodes CDR1 SGHNT and CDR2 YYREEE (reference sequence). The germline V and J ends were trimmed by 3 bases and 0 bases, with 6 bases remaining between them. The CDR3 length is 13 residues. CDR3 DNA sequence: TGTGCCAGCAGCTCGACAGTGAACACTGAAGCTTTCTTT. This codes for CASSSTVNTEAFF.

The V call is TRBV7-8, the J call TRBJ1-3; TRBD1 aligns across 8 bases. Germline V gene sequence: CDR1 SGHVS, CDR2 FQNEAQ. The trim removed 4 bases at V and 1 base at J, leaving 9 bases unmatched. This CDR3 comprises 17 residues. The CDR3 nucleotides are TGTGCCAGCAGCTCGTTCAGGGGGCAGGGATCTGGAAACACCATATATTTT. Protein sequence: CASSSFRGQGSGNTIYF. The variable domain in full, with the rest retrieved from reference TRBV7-8 and TRBJ1-3, is GAGVSQSPRYKVAKRGQDVALRCDPISGHVSLFWYQQALGQGPEFLTYFQNEAQLDKSGLPSDRFFAERPEGSVSTLKIQRTQQEDSAVYLCASSSFRGQGSGNTIYFGEGSWLTVV.